Shown below are 22 T cell receptor beta chains from a single sample sequenced in a study of blood T cell repertoires in COVID-19. The repertoire was sequenced with immunoSEQ multiplex PCR; TCRdb's copy has only in-frame clones and lacks some. Of about 160,000 clones listed, approximately 86% are singletons. The sequencing sample was made of peripheral blood. The receptor source for this set is a man between 65 and 80 years old with acute or convalescent COVID-19.

This chain joins TRBV16 and TRBJ2-5; TRBD2 might be the D (6 bases). CDR3 size: 13 residues. The germline CDR1 and CDR2 sequences are KGHSY and FQNENV. Trimming removed 5 bases at V and 0 bases at J, with 7 bases between. The CDR3 DNA is TGTGCCAGCAGCTGGGACTACCAAGAGACCCAGTACTTC. Protein sequence: CASSWDYQETQYF.

J is TRBJ1-1 and V is TRBV3-1 (or the pseudogene TRBV3-2); the match to TRBD1 covers 8 bases. The CDR3 is 15 amino acids. V gave up 3 bases and J gave up 3 bases; unmatched junction bases: 6. Germline lookup yields CDR1 LGHDT and CDR2 YNNKEL (reference sequence). In nucleotides, the CDR3 is TGTGCCAGCAGCCATACCGGACAGGGCTACACTGAAGCTTTCTTT. Protein product: CASSHTGQGYTEAFF.

The chain uses TRBV5-1 and TRBJ1-4; 7 nucleotides align to TRBD1. CDR3 size: 15 residues. Germline values: CDR1 SGHRS, CDR2 YFSETQ. V dropped 4 bases and J dropped 7; count of bases not matched to a gene: 10. The CDR3 protein is CASSQLPGQTEKLFF. The CDR3, as DNA: TGCGCCAGCAGCCAACTTCCGGGACAGACTGAAAAACTGTTTTTT. Using reference TRBV5-1 and TRBJ1-4 for the parts outside the CDR3, the full variable domain is KAGVTQTPRYLIKTRGQQVTLSCSPISGHRSVSWYQQTPGQGLQFLFEYFSETQRNKGNFPGRFSGRQFSNSRSEMNVSTLELGDSALYLCASSQLPGQTEKLFFGSGTQLSVL.

The CDR3 here is CATSGDRGLGYTF. CDR3 sequence (DNA): TGTGCCACCAGCGGGGACAGGGGGCTGGGCTACACCTTC. This chain joins TRBV15 and TRBJ1-2; 12 bases are a match to TRBD1. The V and J ends lost 5 bases and 8 bases, in that order; junction bases with no gene match: 3. This CDR3 is built from 13 residues. Germline CDR1 reads LNHNV; CDR2 reads YYDKDF (reference sequence).

The V call is TRBV5-6, the J call TRBJ2-5; D call uncertain. Trimming removed 2 bases from V and 0 bases from J, with 17 bases in between. Germline CDR1 SGHDT, CDR2 YYEEEE. The CDR3 is 17 amino acids. Here the CDR3 reads CASSFYLPAPNQETQYF. CDR3 sequence (DNA): TGTGCCAGCAGCTTCTACCTACCCGCCCCGAACCAAGAGACCCAGTACTTC.

The chain joins TRBV9 to TRBJ2-3, with 10 nucleotides matching TRBD2. This CDR3 comprises 14 residues. After removal of 3 bases from V and 4 bases from J, the junction contained 2 bases not matched to a gene. Germline V gene lookup returns CDR1 SGDLS and CDR2 YYNGEE. This chain's CDR3 is CASSATSGPDTQYF. CDR3 in DNA: TGTGCCAGCAGCGCGACTAGCGGGCCAGATACGCAGTATTTT.

The chain recombines TRBV5-4 with TRBJ1-1; D might be TRBD1 (5 bases). The V gene's germline CDR1 is SGHNT and CDR2 YYREEE (reference sequence). The CDR3 length is 14 residues. Trimming stripped 2 bases from V and 0 bases from J, with 8 bases between. Written as DNA, the CDR3 is TGTGCCAGCAGCTTTACAGGTGTGAACACTGAAGCTTTCTTT. It codes for CASSFTGVNTEAFF.

This clone was observed a handful of times. The chain links TRBV7-8 to TRBJ1-4; 9 nucleotides align to TRBD1. Germline loops: CDR1 SGHVS, CDR2 FQNEAQ. The V gene end was trimmed by 4 bases and the J gene end by 7 bases; junction bases not matched to a gene: 13. This CDR3 is 17 amino acids long. CDR3 bases: TGTGCCAGCAGCTCGAGTCCCGGGACAGGGAGGGGTGAAAAACTGTTTTTT. Translating gives CASSSSPGTGRGEKLFF.

J is TRBJ2-1 and V is TRBV9; TRBD2 aligns across 12 bases. Germline V gives CDR1 SGDLS, CDR2 YYNGEE. The CDR3 is made up of 17 amino acids. The ends lost 0 bases at V and 4 bases at J; junction bases unmatched: 5. The CDR3, as DNA: TGTGCCAGCAGCGTAGAGACTAGCGGGAGTTTGTACAATGAGCAGTTCTTC. Translation gives CASSVETSGSLYNEQFF.

The chain couples TRBV15 to TRBJ2-7; TRBD1 agrees at 9 bases. Germline CDR1 is LNHNV and CDR2 is YYDKDF (reference sequence). This CDR3 comprises 15 residues. J gave up 6 bases and V 0 bases, and 6 bases lay outside the gene matches. For the CDR3, the DNA is TGTGCCACCAGCAGAGACGCCGTACAGGGGGCCGAGCAGTACTTC. As protein: CATSRDAVQGAEQYF.

The chain employs TRBV19 and TRBJ2-7, with TRBD2 identical over 9 bases. The germline V gene encodes CDR1 LNHDA and CDR2 SQIVND (reference sequence). The ends lost 3 bases at V and 4 bases at J; junction bases unmatched: 4. The CDR3 has 14 residues. CDR3 DNA: TGTGCCAGTAGTATGGGCGGGAGGGCGTACGAGCAGTACTTC. Amino acids: CASSMGGRAYEQYF.

The chain links TRBV5-6 to TRBJ1-6, with 7 bases aligning to TRBD1. The CDR3 loop spans 17 amino acids. The junction had 10 bases not matched to a gene; V was cut back by 0 bases and J by 7 bases. Germline CDR1 and CDR2: SGHDT and YYEEEE. For the CDR3, the DNA is TGTGCCAGCAGCTTGGTTGGACAAGGGGGCCTGAATTCACCCCTCCACTTT. Its translation: CASSLVGQGGLNSPLHF.

This chain links TRBV12-1 with TRBJ1-5. TRBV12-1 is recorded as a pseudogene. The CDR3 totals 15 residues. CDR3: CASTREGNSNQPQHF. CDR3 DNA sequence: TGTGCCAGCACTCGGGAGGGGAATAGCAATCAGCCCCAGCATTTT.

J is TRBJ1-2 and V is TRBV6-6, with 8 nucleotides matching TRBD1. CDR1 is MNHNY and CDR2 is SVGAGI in the germline V gene (reference sequence). J was trimmed by 1 base and V by 11 bases; bases with no gene match: 12. The CDR3 has 15 residues. As DNA, the CDR3 is TGTGCCGGGGCGGGTTCAGGGGGCATTAACTATGGCTACACCTTC. This encodes CAGAGSGGINYGYTF.

V usage is TRBV6-2 or TRBV6-3 and J usage is TRBJ2-3; tentatively, D is TRBD2 (6 bases). Trimming pared 5 bases from V and 4 bases from J, leaving 22 bases between. The CDR3 covers 17 residues. Germline CDR1 and CDR2: MNHEY and SVGEGT. The CDR3 protein is CASSPRLGGGEADTQYF. The DNA for the CDR3 is TGTGCCAGCAGTCCCCGACTTGGCGGAGGGGAGGCAGATACGCAGTATTTT.

The chain combines TRBV6-2 or TRBV6-3 with TRBJ2-1; 12 bases map to TRBD2. Per germline, CDR1 MNHEY and CDR2 SVGEGT. The J segment lost 9 bases and the V segment lost 6 bases, leaving 6 bases of the junction unmatched. This CDR3 comprises 14 residues. The DNA of the CDR3 is TGTGCCAGCAGCCTGGCTAGCGGGAGGGGTGAGCAGTTCTTC. As protein: CASSLASGRGEQFF.

The chain combines TRBV4-3 with TRBJ2-3; D is unresolved. V lost 2 bases and J 5 bases, leaving 8 bases between the germline ends. The germline V gene has CDR1 LGHNA and CDR2 YSLEER. This CDR3 has 13 residues. This CDR3 is CASSQNGVDTQYF. CDR3 bases: TGCGCCAGCAGCCAAAACGGAGTAGATACGCAGTATTTT.

The chain is built from TRBV5-1 and TRBJ2-7; D possibly corresponds to TRBD1 (5 bases). The V and J ends lost 0 bases and 2 bases respectively, with 9 bases between them. From germline, CDR1 is SGHRS and CDR2 YFSETQ. CDR3 length: 14 residues. The CDR3 is CASSLGTKPYEQYF. The CDR3 nucleotides are TGCGCCAGCAGCTTGGGGACAAAACCCTACGAGCAGTACTTC.

This chain links TRBV2 with TRBJ1-5, with 9 bases aligning to TRBD1. J gave up 3 bases and V 6 bases, and 3 bases lay outside the gene matches. Germline lookup yields CDR1 SNHLY and CDR2 FYNNEI. The CDR3 runs to 14 residues. The CDR3 protein is CASRGDRANQPQHF. CDR3 nucleotides: TGTGCCAGCAGGGGGGACAGGGCCAATCAGCCCCAGCATTTT.

This sequence joins TRBV7-3 and TRBJ1-6, with TRBD1 matching over 7 bases. This CDR3 spans 14 amino acids. The V segment lost 3 bases and the J segment 6 bases; nucleotides outside the gene matches: 2. Per the germline V gene, CDR1 is SGHTA and CDR2 is FQGTGA. CDR3 sequence (DNA): TGTGCCAGCAGCTTTCAGGGGGGTAATTCACCCCTCCACTTT. As protein: CASSFQGGNSPLHF.

This clone appeared a single time. The V and J genes are TRBV4-2 and TRBJ2-5, with D tentatively TRBD2 (5 bases). V lost 1 base and J lost 1, with 13 bases in between. The CDR3 is 16 residues long. The germline CDR1 and CDR2 sequences are LGHNA and YNFKEQ. This chain's CDR3 is CASSQAVTGSQETQYF. Here the CDR3 DNA reads TGTGCCAGCAGCCAAGCTGTTACGGGGAGCCAAGAGACCCAGTACTTC.

The chain joins TRBV5-4 to TRBJ1-1, with D possibly being TRBD1 (6 bases). Trimming removed 0 bases at V and 0 bases at J, with 12 bases between. There are 16 residues in the CDR3. Germline CDR1 reads SGHNT; CDR2 reads YYREEE (reference sequence). The CDR3 protein is CASSLGRGGLNTEAFF. The CDR3 nucleotides are TGTGCCAGCAGCTTGGGGAGAGGGGGTTTGAACACTGAAGCTTTCTTT.